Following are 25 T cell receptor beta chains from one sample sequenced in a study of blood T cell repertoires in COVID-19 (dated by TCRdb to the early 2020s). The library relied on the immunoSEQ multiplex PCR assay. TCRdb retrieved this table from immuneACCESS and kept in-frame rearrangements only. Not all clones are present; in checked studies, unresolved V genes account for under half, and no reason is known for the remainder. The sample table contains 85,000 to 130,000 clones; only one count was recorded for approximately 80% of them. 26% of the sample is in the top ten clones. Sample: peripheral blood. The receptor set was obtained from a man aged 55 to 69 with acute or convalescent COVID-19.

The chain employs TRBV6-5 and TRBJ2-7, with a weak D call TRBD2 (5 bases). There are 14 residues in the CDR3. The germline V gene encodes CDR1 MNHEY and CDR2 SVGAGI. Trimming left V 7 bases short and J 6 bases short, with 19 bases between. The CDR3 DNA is TGTGCCAGCAACCTAGCTAAGGAATTGCCCGAGCAGTACGTC. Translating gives CASNLAKELPEQYV.

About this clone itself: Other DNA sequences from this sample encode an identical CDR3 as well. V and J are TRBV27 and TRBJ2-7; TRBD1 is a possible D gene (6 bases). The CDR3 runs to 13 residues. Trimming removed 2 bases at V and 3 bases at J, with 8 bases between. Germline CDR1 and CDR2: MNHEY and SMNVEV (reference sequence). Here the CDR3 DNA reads TGTGCCAGCAGTTTAGCGGACAGCTACGAGCAGTACTTC. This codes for CASSLADSYEQYF.

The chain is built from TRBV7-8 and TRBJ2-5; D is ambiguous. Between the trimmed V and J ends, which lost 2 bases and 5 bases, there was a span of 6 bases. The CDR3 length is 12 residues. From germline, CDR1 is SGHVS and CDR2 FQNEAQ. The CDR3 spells CASSLIQETQYF. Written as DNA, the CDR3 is TGTGCCAGCAGCTTAATACAGGAGACCCAGTACTTC.

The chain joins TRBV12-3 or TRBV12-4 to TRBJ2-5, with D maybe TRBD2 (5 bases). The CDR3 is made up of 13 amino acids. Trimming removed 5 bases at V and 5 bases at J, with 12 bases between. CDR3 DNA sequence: TGTGCCAGCAGTAGGGCCCGAGGGGAGACCCAGTACTTC. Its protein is CASSRARGETQYF.

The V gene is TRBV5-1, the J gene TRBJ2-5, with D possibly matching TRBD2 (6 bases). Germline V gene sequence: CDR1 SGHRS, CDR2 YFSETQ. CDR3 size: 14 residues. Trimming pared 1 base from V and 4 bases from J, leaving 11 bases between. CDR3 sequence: CASSLIPEGETQYF. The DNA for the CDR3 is TGCGCCAGCAGCTTGATACCGGAGGGAGAGACCCAGTACTTC.

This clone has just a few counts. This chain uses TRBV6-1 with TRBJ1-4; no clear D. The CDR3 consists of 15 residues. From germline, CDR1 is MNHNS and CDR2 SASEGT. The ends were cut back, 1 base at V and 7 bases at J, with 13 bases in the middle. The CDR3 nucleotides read TGTGCCAGCAGTGAAGGACACGGAGGAGGTGAAAAACTGTTTTTT. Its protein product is CASSEGHGGGEKLFF.

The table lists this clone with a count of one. In DNA, the CDR3 is TGTGCCAGCAGTCCCGCCAGGGCGGGAGCCTTCGAGCAGTACTTC. Its protein is CASSPARAGAFEQYF. J is TRBJ2-7 and V is TRBV6-2 or TRBV6-3; 7 bases are shared with TRBD2. The CDR3 sequence is 15 residues long. Germline assignment: CDR1 MNHEY and CDR2 SVGEGT. The ends lost 5 bases at V and 6 bases at J; junction bases unmatched: 13.

CDR3 nucleotide sequence: TGTGCCACCAGTGAGACCAAGGGGGCAGGGGAGACCCAGTACTTC. As protein: CATSETKGAGETQYF. This chain uses TRBV24-1 with TRBJ2-5; 7 bases agree with TRBD1. The J segment lost 5 bases and the V segment lost 4 bases, leaving 9 bases of the junction unmatched. This CDR3 is built from 15 residues. Germline lookup yields CDR1 KGHDR and CDR2 SFDVKD.

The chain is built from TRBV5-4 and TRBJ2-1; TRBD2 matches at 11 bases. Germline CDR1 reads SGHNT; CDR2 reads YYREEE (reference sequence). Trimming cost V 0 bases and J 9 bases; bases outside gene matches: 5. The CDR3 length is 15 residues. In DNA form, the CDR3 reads TGTGCCAGCAGCTTGGGAACTAGCGGGAGCGGTGAGCAGTTCTTC. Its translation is CASSLGTSGSGEQFF.

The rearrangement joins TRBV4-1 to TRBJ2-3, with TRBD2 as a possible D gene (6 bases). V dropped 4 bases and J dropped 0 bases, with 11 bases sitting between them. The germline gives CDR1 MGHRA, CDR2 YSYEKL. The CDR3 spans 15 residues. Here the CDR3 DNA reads TGCGCCAGCAGCCTCACTAGCCCAAGCACAGATACGCAGTATTTT. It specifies CASSLTSPSTDTQYF.

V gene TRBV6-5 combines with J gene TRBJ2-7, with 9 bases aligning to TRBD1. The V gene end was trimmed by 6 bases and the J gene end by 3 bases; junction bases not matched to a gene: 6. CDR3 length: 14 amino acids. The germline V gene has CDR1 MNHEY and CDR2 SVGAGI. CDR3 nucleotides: TGTGCCAGCAGGACCCCGGACAGGGGCTACGAGCAGTACTTC. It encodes CASRTPDRGYEQYF.

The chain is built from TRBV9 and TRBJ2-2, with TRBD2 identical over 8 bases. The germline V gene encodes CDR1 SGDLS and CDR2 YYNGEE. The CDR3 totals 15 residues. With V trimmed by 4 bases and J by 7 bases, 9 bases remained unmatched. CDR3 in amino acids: CASSPRGGHGGELFF. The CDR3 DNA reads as TGTGCCAGCAGCCCCCGGGGGGGGCACGGCGGGGAGCTGTTTTTT.

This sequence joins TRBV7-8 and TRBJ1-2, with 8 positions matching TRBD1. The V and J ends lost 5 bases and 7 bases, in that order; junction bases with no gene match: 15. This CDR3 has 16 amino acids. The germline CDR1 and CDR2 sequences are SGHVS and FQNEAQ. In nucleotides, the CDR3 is TGTGCCAGCAGCCCTCGTACCGGCTTACAGGGGGGTGGCTACACCTTC. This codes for CASSPRTGLQGGGYTF.

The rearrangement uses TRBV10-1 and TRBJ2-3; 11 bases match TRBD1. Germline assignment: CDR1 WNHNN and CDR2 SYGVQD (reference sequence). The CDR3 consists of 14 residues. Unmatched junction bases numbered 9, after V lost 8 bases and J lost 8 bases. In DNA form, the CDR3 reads TGCGCCAGCCGAGGACAGGGGGCTGCTAGTACGCAGTATTTT. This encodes CASRGQGAASTQYF.

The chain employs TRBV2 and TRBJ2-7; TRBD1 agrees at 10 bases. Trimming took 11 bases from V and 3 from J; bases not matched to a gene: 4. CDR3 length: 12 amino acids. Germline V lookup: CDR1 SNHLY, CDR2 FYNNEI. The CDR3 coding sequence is TGTGCCGGACGGACAGGGGGCTACGAGCAGTACGTC. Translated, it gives CAGRTGGYEQYV.

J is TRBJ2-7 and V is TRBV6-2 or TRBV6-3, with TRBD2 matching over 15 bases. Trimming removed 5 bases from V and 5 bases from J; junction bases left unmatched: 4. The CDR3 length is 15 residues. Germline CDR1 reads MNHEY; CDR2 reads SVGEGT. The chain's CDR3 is CASSPGLAGGHEQYV. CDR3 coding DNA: TGTGCCAGCAGTCCGGGACTAGCGGGAGGACACGAGCAGTACGTC.

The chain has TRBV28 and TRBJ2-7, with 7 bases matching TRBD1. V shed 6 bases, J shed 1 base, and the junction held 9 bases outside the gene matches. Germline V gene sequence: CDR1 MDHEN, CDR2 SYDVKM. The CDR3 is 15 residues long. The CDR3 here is CASRTRDSFSYEQYF. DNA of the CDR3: TGTGCCAGCAGGACTCGGGACAGCTTTTCCTACGAGCAGTACTTC.

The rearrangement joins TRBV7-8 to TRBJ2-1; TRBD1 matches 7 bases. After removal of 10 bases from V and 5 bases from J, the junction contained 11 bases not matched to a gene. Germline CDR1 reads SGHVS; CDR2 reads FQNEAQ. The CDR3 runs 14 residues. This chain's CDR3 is CATSGTATNNEQFF. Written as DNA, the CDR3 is TGTGCCACCTCCGGGACAGCGACGAACAATGAGCAGTTCTTC.

As DNA, the CDR3 is TGCGCCAGCAGCGCAGGGGGCTCCTATAATTCACCCCTCCACTTT. Protein: CASSAGGSYNSPLHF. J is TRBJ1-6 and V is TRBV5-1; 7 nucleotides agree with TRBD1. Germline-derived CDR1 and CDR2 are SGHRS and YFSETQ. V lost 4 bases to trimming and J lost 0 bases; unmatched junction nucleotides: 1. The CDR3 consists of 15 residues.

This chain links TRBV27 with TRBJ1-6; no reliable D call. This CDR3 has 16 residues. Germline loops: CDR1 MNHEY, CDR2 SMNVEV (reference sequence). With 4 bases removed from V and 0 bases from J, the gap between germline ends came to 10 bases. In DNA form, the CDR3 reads TGTGCCAGCAGTTCCGACTCGTTCTCCTATAATTCACCCCTCCACTTT. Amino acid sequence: CASSSDSFSYNSPLHF.

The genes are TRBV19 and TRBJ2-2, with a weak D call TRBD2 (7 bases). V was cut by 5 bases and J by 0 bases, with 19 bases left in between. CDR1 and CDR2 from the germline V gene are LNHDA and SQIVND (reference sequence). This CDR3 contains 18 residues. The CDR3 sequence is CASSSGRGDIANTGELFF. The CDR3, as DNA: TGTGCCAGTAGTTCCGGCCGGGGGGACATCGCGAACACCGGGGAGCTGTTTTTT.

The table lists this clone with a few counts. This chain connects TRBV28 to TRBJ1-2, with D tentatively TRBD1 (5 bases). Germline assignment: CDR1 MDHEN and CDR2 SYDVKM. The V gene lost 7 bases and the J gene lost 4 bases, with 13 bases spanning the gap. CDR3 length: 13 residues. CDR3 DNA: TGTGCCAGCACCTCACGGGGGAGCTATGGCTACACCTTC. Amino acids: CASTSRGSYGYTF.

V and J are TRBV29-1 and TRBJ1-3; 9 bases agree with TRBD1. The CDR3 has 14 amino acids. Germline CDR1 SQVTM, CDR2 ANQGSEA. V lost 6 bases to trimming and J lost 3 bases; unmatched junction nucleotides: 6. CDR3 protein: CSVTAGQGGNTIYF. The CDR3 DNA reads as TGCAGCGTGACTGCGGGACAGGGTGGAAACACCATATATTTT.

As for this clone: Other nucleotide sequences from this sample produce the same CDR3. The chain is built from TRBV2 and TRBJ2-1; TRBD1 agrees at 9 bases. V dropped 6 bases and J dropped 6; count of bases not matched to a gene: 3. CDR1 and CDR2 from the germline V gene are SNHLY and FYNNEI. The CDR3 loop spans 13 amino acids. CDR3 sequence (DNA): TGTGCCAGCAGCGTGGACAGGGGCAATGAGCAGTTCTTC. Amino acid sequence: CASSVDRGNEQFF.

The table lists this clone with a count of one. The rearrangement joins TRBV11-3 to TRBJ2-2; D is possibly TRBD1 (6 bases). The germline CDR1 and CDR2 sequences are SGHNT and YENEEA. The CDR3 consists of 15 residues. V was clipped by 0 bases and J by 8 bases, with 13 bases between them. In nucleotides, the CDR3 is TGTGCCAGCAGCTTAGATCTGCTAGGACAGGGGGAGCTGTTTTTT. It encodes CASSLDLLGQGELFF.